This TCR beta chain appears in the sequencing data of a study of metastatic and nonmetastatic thyroid tumors. The overall study: Comparison of repertoires was carried out across blood and tumor or nodule tissue from malignant and benign thyroid patients.

Patients underwent thyroid surgery, and none had received any treatment before it. Original methodology: What underpinned the distant-metastasis classifier for papillary thyroid cancer was the set of CDR3 differences across clinicopathological groups. TCRdb re-clonotyped the PCR reads through MiXCR. What appears here as the V and J calls and clone size reflects TCRdb's work, not the paper's. The data show 30,000 to 35,000 clones, 33% seen once. The V gene's germline CDR1 is MNHEY and CDR2 SMNVEV (reference sequence). V was pared by 5 bases and J by 1 base, with 9 bases of the junction left unmatched. The CDR3 has 18 amino acids.

The receptor's source is a female donor with papillary thyroid cancer or a benign thyroid nodule (not recorded which). Some clones in this sample may be carry-over from other donors' samples. This chain links TRBV27 with TRBJ2-2, with 11 bases matching TRBD2. The sequencing input was tumor tissue. In DNA, the CDR3 is TGTGCCAGCAGTCCCAGCATAGCGGGGGGGCAGAACACCGGGGAGCTGTTTTTT. This translates into CASSPSIAGGQNTGELFF.